Given below is one TCR beta chain in context. The antigen is not known. These data belong to a study of T cell responses to AZD1222 COVID-19 vaccine. Broader study findings: Mostly white British, mostly female donors; authors suggested clonal diversity may be underestimated. Repertoire collection took place solely once the T cell response had peaked. Reports say nearly half of spike-specific TCRs go after unmutated variant regions.

Sequenced by immunoSEQ multiplex PCR; TCRdb stores in-frame clones only, minus some. The repertoire holds approximately 110,000 clones, roughly nine tenths seen once, with 9.8% in the top ten. The clonotype originates from an adult in good health. Sequences were derived from peripheral blood, sampled on day 0 of AZD1222 vaccination.

CDR3 loop: CASSWTLSEQYF. CDR3 coding DNA: TGTGCCAGCAGCTGGACGCTGTCTGAGCAGTACTTC. The J gene is TRBJ2-7, the V gene TRBV5-6; no clear D gene. Per the germline V gene, CDR1 is SGHDT and CDR2 is YYEEEE. Trimming took off 3 bases at V and 7 bases at J, with 11 bases between the two ends. This CDR3 spans 12 amino acids.